This section outlines one T cell receptor beta chain sequence together with its context. Its target is unknown. Using its own MiXCR run on the 5' RACE reads, TCRdb lists one record per CDR3 protein. The data show 280,000 or so distinct CDR3 sequences, about 8% seen once. All of the donors were Caucasians in good health. The length of the CDR3 is 14 residues. Trimming removed 5 bases from V and 8 bases from J; junction bases left unmatched: 7. CDR1 SGHTA and CDR2 FQGTGA come from the germline V gene. This sample was included in a study of identical twins. Study-wide findings and caveats: Insertions were fewer in abundant cord blood beta clonotypes, whereas memory repertoires showed none of this pattern. Beta out-of-frame sequences showed weaker excess sharing between twins.

These data were also reused for a study on yellow fever vaccine responses in identical twins. That paper adds: Vaccine-induced T cell responses in twins were reportedly observed to appear partly convergent, partly personalized.

This TCR was sampled from a woman aged 18-35 years in good health. The sample taken for sequencing was memory (CD45RO+) T cells sorted from blood. V and J are TRBV7-3 and TRBJ2-1; 9 bases agree with TRBD2. CDR3 coding DNA: TGTGCCAGCAGCACCTCCCGGACTAGCGATGAGCAGTTCTTC. Its protein product is CASSTSRTSDEQFF.